The rows below give T cell receptor beta chains drawn from one sample of a study of identical twins. TCRdb passed the 5' RACE reads through MiXCR, listing each CDR3 protein once. The repertoire has approximately 250,000 distinct CDR3 sequences, 5.5% to 7.5% of them found once; the top ten carry roughly 15%. These data were also filed under a second study, of T cells expressing NK-cell markers.

The sequenced sample was CD8+ T cells sorted from blood. These TCRs come from a woman between 18 and 29 years old in good health. Each CDR3 is given with its conserved first and last residue. The D gene is left open where the match is weak. The size of a clone is reported for some rows only, either as once, few or many, or as a class for expanded clones.

j_gene: TRBJ2-1
v_gene: TRBV12-3/TRBV12-4
abundance: few
d_gene: TRBD2
CDR3nt: TGTGCCAGCAGTTTCGGGGGAGGGGAGTACAATGAGCAGTTCTTC
CDR3aa: CASSFGGGEYNEQFF

j_gene: TRBJ2-7
v_gene: TRBV9
abundance: .
d_gene: TRBD1
CDR3nt: TGTGCCAGCAGCGCCGGACAGGGGCTTGAGCAGTACTTC
CDR3aa: CASSAGQGLEQYF

j_gene: TRBJ1-3
v_gene: TRBV15
abundance: .
d_gene: TRBD1
CDR3nt: TGTGCCACCAGCAGTCCCACCGACAGGGCGGCCGACTCTGGAAACACCATATATTTT
CDR3aa: CATSSPTDRAADSGNTIYF

j_gene: TRBJ2-1
v_gene: TRBV11-2
abundance: many
d_gene: TRBD2
CDR3nt: TGTGCCAGCAGCAATGGACTAGCGGGGGGCCACTCCTACAATGAGCAGTTCTTC
CDR3aa: CASSNGLAGGHSYNEQFF

j_gene: TRBJ2-7
v_gene: TRBV6-4
abundance: .
d_gene: .
CDR3nt: TGTGCCAGCAGTGAGGGCGATAACTACGAGCAGTACTTC
CDR3aa: CASSEGDNYEQYF

j_gene: TRBJ1-2
v_gene: TRBV4-1
abundance: .
d_gene: .
CDR3nt: TGCGCCAGCAGCCAAGAAACAGCCGACTATGGCTACACCTTC
CDR3aa: CASSQETADYGYTF

j_gene: TRBJ2-1
v_gene: TRBV4-1
abundance: few
d_gene: TRBD1
CDR3nt: TGCGCCAGCAGCCAAGTCCGGACAGGGGCTTCTGATGAGCAGTTCTTC
CDR3aa: CASSQVRTGASDEQFF

j_gene: TRBJ2-1
v_gene: TRBV7-7
abundance: many
d_gene: .
CDR3nt: TGTGCCAGCAGCTTGGGCGGGTCGACCTACAATGAGCAGTTCTTC
CDR3aa: CASSLGGSTYNEQFF

j_gene: TRBJ1-2
v_gene: TRBV9
abundance: few
d_gene: .
CDR3nt: TGTGCCAGCAGGGACCGAACGAGGGGCTACACCTTC
CDR3aa: CASRDRTRGYTF

j_gene: TRBJ2-7
v_gene: TRBV29-1
abundance: .
d_gene: .
CDR3nt: TGCAGCGTTGAAGCTCCCAAGGGAAGCGACGAGCAGTACTTC
CDR3aa: CSVEAPKGSDEQYF

j_gene: TRBJ1-3
v_gene: TRBV12-3/TRBV12-4
abundance: few
d_gene: .
CDR3nt: TGTGCCAGCAGTACCTTTACTGGCGTGGGAAACACCATATATTTT
CDR3aa: CASSTFTGVGNTIYF

j_gene: TRBJ2-7
v_gene: TRBV6-2/TRBV6-3
abundance: .
d_gene: TRBD2
CDR3nt: TGTGCCAGCAGTTTTCACCGGGACTACCTCTACGAGCAGTACTTC
CDR3aa: CASSFHRDYLYEQYF

j_gene: TRBJ1-2
v_gene: TRBV6-1
abundance: .
d_gene: .
CDR3nt: TGTGCCAGCAGTGAAACGGCAGCTTCCTATGGCTACACCTTC
CDR3aa: CASSETAASYGYTF

j_gene: TRBJ1-1
v_gene: TRBV7-9
abundance: .
d_gene: .
CDR3nt: TGTGCCAGCAGCTTAGGGGGGTTATCAGGGAACACTGAAGCTTTCTTT
CDR3aa: CASSLGGLSGNTEAFF

j_gene: TRBJ2-5
v_gene: TRBV9
abundance: many
d_gene: .
CDR3nt: TGTGCCAGCAGCGTAGGCTCACAGGGTAAAGAGACCCAGTACTTC
CDR3aa: CASSVGSQGKETQYF

j_gene: TRBJ2-2
v_gene: TRBV12-3/TRBV12-4
abundance: .
d_gene: .
CDR3nt: TGTGCCAGCAGTTTAGATTTTTTCTCAGGGGAGCTGTTTTTT
CDR3aa: CASSLDFFSGELFF